Each of the 5 T cell receptor beta chains below was sequenced from the same sample in a study of CD4 T cells in relation to SARS-CoV-2 and coronaviruses. Profiling relied on immunoSEQ multiplex PCR, and the TCRdb table lists in-frame clones only, not all of them. The sample yields about 38,000 clones, more than 75% seen once. What was sequenced was memory CD4+ T cells from PBMCs. These TCRs come from an adult with COVID-19.

The chain uses TRBV5-1 and TRBJ2-1; 7 bases align to TRBD1. Germline V gene data show CDR1 as SGHRS and CDR2 as YFSETQ. This CDR3 region has 13 residues. The V gene end was trimmed by 6 bases and the J gene end by 4 bases; junction bases not matched to a gene: 4. CDR3 protein: CASNKQGYNEQFF. CDR3 bases: TGCGCCAGCAACAAACAGGGGTACAATGAGCAGTTCTTC.

This clone was counted a few times. This chain joins TRBV19 and TRBJ1-5; 12 nucleotides agree with TRBD1. Germline loops: CDR1 LNHDA, CDR2 SQIVND (reference sequence). This CDR3 region has 15 residues. Trimming removed 3 bases from V and 5 bases from J; junction bases left unmatched: 2. In nucleotides, the CDR3 is TGTGCCAGTAGTATCGGGGACAGGGGGCATCAGCCCCAGCATTTT. Amino acid sequence: CASSIGDRGHQPQHF.

This chain joins TRBV12-3 or TRBV12-4 and TRBJ2-1; D gene uncertain. CDR3 size: 11 residues. V gave up 8 bases and J gave up 0 bases, with 2 bases separating them. The CDR3 spells CASGSYNEQFF. In nucleotides, the CDR3 is TGTGCCAGCGGCTCCTACAATGAGCAGTTCTTC.

There are a few counts of this clone. The rearrangement uses TRBV19 and TRBJ1-5; 12 bases line up with TRBD1. After removal of 5 bases from V and 7 bases from J, the junction contained 9 bases not matched to a gene. Germline CDR1 is LNHDA and CDR2 is SQIVND (reference sequence). The CDR3 spans 16 residues. The CDR3 nucleotides read TGTGCCAGTAGTTCCTCCGGGACAGGGGGCCGGCAGCCCCAGCATTTT. Translation: CASSSSGTGGRQPQHF.

This clone came up once. J is TRBJ1-1 and V is TRBV19, with a weak D call TRBD1 (5 bases). CDR3 length: 14 amino acids. The V end was cut by 6 bases, the J end by 0 bases, with 11 bases between. Germline loops: CDR1 LNHDA, CDR2 SQIVND (reference sequence). CDR3: CASSARGVNTEAFF. CDR3 nucleotide sequence: TGTGCCAGTAGCGCCCGGGGGGTGAACACTGAAGCTTTCTTT.